One and the same sample provided the 3 T cell receptor beta chains below, sequenced in a study of T cell changes during pregnancy in multiple sclerosis. The method was immunoSEQ multiplex PCR; TCRdb's version includes in-frame clones alone and lacks a portion of them. The table lists 65,000 to 85,000 clones, around 90% of them singletons, with 0.29% in the top ten. The sequencing used CD4+ T cells from peripheral blood mononuclear cells, collected after pregnancy. Source of these receptors: a female donor with multiple sclerosis, enrolled in a pregnancy study.

The chain is built from TRBV5-5 and TRBJ1-4; 11 nucleotides line up with TRBD1. This CDR3 region has 16 residues. After removal of 4 bases from V and 0 bases from J, the junction contained 2 bases not matched to a gene. The germline CDR1 and CDR2 sequences are SGHKS and YYEKEE (reference sequence). As DNA, the CDR3 is TGTGCCAGCAGCCGGACAGGGGGCGCAACTAATGAAAAACTGTTTTTT. Encoded protein: CASSRTGGATNEKLFF.

The CDR3 DNA reads as TGTGCCAGCAGCCAGGGGGCCCCAAACACCATATATTTT. This codes for CASSQGAPNTIYF. V is TRBV7-7 and J is TRBJ1-3, with 8 bases aligning to TRBD1. V was pared by 5 bases and J by 6 bases, with 3 bases of the junction left unmatched. Germline loops: CDR1 SSHAT, CDR2 FNYEAQ (reference sequence). The CDR3 sequence is 13 residues long.

The chain has TRBV4-1 and TRBJ1-4; 8 nucleotides align to TRBD1. V was pared by 4 bases and J by 3 bases, with 4 bases of the junction left unmatched. CDR1 MGHRA and CDR2 YSYEKL come from the germline V gene. This CDR3 is 15 amino acids long. The CDR3 sequence is CASSPHRGANEKLFF. The CDR3 DNA follows: TGCGCCAGCAGCCCTCACAGGGGGGCTAATGAAAAACTGTTTTTT.